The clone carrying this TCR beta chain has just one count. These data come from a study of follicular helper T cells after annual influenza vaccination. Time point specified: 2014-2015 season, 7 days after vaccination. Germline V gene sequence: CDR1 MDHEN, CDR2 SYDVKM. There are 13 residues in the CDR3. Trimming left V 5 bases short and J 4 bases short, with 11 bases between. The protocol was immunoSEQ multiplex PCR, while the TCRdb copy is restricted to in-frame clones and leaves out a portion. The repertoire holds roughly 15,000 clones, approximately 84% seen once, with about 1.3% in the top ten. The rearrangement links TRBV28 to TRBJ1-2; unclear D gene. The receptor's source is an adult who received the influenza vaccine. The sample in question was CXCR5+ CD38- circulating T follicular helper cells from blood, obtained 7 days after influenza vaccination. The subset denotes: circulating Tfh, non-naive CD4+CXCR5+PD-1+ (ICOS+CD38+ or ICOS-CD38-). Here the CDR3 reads CASSLSGLYGYTF. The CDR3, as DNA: TGTGCCAGCAGTCTATCAGGACTCTATGGCTACACCTTC.